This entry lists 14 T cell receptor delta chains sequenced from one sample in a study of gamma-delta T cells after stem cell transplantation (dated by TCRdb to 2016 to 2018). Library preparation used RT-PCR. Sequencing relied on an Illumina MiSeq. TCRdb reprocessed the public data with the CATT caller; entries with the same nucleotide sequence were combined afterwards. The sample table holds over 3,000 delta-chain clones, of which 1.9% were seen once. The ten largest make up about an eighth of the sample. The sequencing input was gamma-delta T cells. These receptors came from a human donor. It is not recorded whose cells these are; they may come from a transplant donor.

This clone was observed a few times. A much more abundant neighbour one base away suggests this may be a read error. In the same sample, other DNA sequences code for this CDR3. The CDR3 loop is CALGVGTGGYSPTLFRYLTAQLFF. The CDR3 bases are TGTGCTCTTGGGGTGGGTACTGGGGGATACTCCCCTACCCTATTCCGCTATTTGACAGCGCAACTCTTCTTT. The chain carries TRDV1 and TRDJ2; 12 bases map to TRDD3. CDR3 length: 24 amino acids. Germline V gives CDR1 TSWWSYY, CDR2 QGS.

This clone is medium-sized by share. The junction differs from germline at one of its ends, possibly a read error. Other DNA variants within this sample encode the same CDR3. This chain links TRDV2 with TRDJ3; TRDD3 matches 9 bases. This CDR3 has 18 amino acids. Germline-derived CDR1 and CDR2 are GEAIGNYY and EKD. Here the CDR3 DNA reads TGCGCCTGTGACACCGCTGGGGGATTCTCCTGGGACACCCGACAGATGTTTTTC. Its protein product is CACDTAGGFSWDTRQMFF.

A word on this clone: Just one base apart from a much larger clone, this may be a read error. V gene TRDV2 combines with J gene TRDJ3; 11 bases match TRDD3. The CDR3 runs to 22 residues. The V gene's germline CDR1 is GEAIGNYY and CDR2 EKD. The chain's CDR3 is CACDTPDPGGYRQTWDTRQTFF. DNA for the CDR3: TGTGCCTGTGACACCCCAGATCCTGGGGGATACCGACAAACCTGGGACACCCGACAGACGTTTTTC.

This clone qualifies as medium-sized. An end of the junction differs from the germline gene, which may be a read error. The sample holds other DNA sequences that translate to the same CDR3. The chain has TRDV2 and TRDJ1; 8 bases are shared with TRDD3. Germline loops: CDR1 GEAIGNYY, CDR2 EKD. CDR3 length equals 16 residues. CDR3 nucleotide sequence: TGTGCCTGTGACGGGATACGCCCGGGAAATGGCGATAAGCTCATCTTT. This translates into CACDGIRPGNGDKLIF.

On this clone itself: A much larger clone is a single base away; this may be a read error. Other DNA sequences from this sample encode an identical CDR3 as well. The chain's CDR3 is CACDALGDEKGSDKLIF. Here the CDR3 DNA reads TGCGCCTGTGACGCTCTGGGGGATGAGAAGGGCTCCGATAAACTCATCTTT. This chain links TRDV2 with TRDJ1; 9 bases match TRDD3. Germline loops: CDR1 GEAIGNYY, CDR2 EKD. CDR3 size: 17 residues.

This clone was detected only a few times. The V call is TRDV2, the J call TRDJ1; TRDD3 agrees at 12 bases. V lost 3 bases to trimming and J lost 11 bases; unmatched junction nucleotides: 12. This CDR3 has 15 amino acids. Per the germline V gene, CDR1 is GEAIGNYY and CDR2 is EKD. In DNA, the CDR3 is TGTGCCTGTGACCAATCGTACTGGGGGATACTAGCCCTCATCTTT. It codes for CACDQSYWGILALIF.

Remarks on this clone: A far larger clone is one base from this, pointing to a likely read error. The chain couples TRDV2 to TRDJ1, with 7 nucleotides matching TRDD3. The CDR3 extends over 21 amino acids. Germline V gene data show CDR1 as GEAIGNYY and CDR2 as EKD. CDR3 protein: CACGTVDPLGGGPPYTDKLIF. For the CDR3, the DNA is TGTGCCTGTGGCACCGTGGATCCCCTTGGTGGGGGACCTCCCTACACCGATAAACTCATCTTT.

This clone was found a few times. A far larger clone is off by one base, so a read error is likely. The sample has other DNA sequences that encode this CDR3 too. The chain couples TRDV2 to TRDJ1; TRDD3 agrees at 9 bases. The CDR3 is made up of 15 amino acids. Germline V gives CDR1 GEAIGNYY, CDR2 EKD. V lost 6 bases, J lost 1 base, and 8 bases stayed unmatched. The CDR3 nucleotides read TGTGCCTGTATGGCCTTGGGGGATAGCACCGATAAACTCATCTTT. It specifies CACMALGDSTDKLIF.

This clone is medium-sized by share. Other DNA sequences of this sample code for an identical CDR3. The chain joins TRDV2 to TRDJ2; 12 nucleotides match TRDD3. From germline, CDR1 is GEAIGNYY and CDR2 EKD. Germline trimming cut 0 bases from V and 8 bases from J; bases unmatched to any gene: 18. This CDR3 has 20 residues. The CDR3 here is CACDTLRLGDTRGGEAQLFF. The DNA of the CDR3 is TGTGCCTGTGACACCCTTCGTCTGGGGGATACGAGGGGAGGAGAGGCACAACTCTTCTTT.

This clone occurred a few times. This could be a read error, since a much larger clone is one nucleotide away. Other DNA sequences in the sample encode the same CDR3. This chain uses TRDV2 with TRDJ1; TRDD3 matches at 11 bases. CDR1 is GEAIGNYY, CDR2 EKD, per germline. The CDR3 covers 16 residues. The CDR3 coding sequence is TGTGCCTGTGACGTACTGGGGGATATCGCCACCGACAAACTCATCTTT. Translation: CACDVLGDIATDKLIF.

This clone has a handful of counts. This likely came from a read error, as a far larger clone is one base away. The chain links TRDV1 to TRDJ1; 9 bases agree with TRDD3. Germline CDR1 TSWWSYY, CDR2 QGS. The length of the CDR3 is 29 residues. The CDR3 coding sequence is TGTGCTCTTGGGGAAGTCATGGTAACCTTCCTCCCCTACTGGGGGACCTTGCCAGAGAGGTGGAGGGACACCGATGAACTCATCTTT. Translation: CALGEVMVTFLPYWGTLPERWRDTDELIF.

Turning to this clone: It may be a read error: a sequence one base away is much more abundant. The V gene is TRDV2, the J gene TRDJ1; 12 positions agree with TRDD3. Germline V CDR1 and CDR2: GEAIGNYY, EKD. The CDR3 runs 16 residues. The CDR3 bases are TGTGCCTGTGGCACCGTGTCGCTGGGGGATACGCTTAAACTCATCTTT. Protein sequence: CACGTVSLGDTLKLIF.

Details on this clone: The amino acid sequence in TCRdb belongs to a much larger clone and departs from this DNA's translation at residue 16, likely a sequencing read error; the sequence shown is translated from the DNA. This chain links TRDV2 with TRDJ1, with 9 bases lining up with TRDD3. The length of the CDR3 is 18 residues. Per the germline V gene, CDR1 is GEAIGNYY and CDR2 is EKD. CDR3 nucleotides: TGTGCCTGTGACAATATACTGGGGGACCCGAAGTACACCGATAAACCCATCTTT. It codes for CACDNILGDPKYTDKPIF.

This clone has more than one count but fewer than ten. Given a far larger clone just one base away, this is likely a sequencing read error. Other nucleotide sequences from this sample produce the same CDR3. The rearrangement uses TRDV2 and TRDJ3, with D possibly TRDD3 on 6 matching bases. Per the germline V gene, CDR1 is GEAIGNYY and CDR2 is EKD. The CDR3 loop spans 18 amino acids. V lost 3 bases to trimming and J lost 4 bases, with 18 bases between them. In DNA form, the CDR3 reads TGTGCCTGTGACCAACTGGGTGCACGCTCTTGGGACACCCGACAGATGTTTTTC. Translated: CACDQLGARSWDTRQMFF.